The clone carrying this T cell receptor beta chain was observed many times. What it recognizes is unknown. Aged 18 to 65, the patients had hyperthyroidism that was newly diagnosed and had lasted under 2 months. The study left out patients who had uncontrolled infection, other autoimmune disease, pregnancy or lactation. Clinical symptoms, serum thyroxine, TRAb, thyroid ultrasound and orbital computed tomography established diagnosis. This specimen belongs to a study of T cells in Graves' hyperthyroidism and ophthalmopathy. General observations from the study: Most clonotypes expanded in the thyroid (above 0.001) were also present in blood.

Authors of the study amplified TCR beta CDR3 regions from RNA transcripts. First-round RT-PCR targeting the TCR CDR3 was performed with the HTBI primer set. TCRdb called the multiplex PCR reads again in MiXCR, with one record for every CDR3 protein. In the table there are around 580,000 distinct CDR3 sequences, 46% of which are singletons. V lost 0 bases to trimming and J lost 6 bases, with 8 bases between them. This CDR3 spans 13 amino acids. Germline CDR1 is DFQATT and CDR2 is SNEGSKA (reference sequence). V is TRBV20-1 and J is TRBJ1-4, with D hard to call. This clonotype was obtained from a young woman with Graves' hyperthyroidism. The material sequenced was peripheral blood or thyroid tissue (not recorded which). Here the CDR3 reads CSARDFHDEKLFF. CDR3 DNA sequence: TGCAGTGCTAGAGATTTCCATGATGAAAAACTGTTTTTT.